Listed below are T cell receptor beta chains from one sample, sequenced in a study of shared clonotypes between healthy human individuals. Repertoires were generated with immunoSEQ multiplex PCR, while TCRdb's copy carries only in-frame clones and drops some. The table lists approximately 2,200,000 clones, 85% to 95% of them singletons. Sequencing input: naive CD8+ T cells from PBMCs. These TCRs come from a young man in good health. Some clones in this sample may be carry-over from other donors' samples. Each CDR3 is given with its conserved first and last residue. The D gene is left open where the match is weak. Not every row has a clone size; where given, it reads once, few, many or a size class.

J gene,V gene,clone size,D gene,CDR3 DNA,CDR3 protein
TRBJ2-1,TRBV19,few,-,TGTGCCACCTGCGCAGCGGATGACAATGAGCAGTTCTTC,CATCAADDNEQFF
TRBJ2-2,TRBV5-1,-,-,TGCGCCAGCAGCTTGGCCCGGCAGGGGGAGGACACCGGGGAGCTGTTTTTT,CASSLARQGEDTGELFF
TRBJ2-1,TRBV7-9,-,-,TGTGCCAGCAGCTTAGGCTCGGTAGTCAAGCACAATGAGCAGTTCTTC,CASSLGSVVKHNEQFF
TRBJ2-7,TRBV6-1,once,-,TGTGCCAGCAGTGAAGTCGGTCGTGGGGTGGCCGGCGAGCAGTACTTC,CASSEVGRGVAGEQYF
TRBJ2-1,TRBV6-1,-,-,TGTGCCAGCAGTTTCCGGACATTCCGTGAGCAGTTCTTC,CASSFRTFREQFF
TRBJ1-4,TRBV7-8,-,TRBD1,TGTGCCAGCAGCGCGGACAGGGAGCGCGAAAAACTGTTTTTT,CASSADREREKLFF
TRBJ2-7,TRBV10-2,-,TRBD1,TGCGCCAGCAGTGTAAACAGGGGCTACGAGCAGTACTTC,CASSVNRGYEQYF
TRBJ2-7,TRBV5-1,-,-,TGCGCCAGCAGCTTGGCCACCACCTCCTACGAGCAGTACTTC,CASSLATTSYEQYF
TRBJ2-2,TRBV28,-,TRBD1,TGTGCCAGCAGTTTGCGACAGGGAAGCACCGGGGAGCTGTTTTTT,CASSLRQGSTGELFF
TRBJ2-7,TRBV11-2,-,-,TGTGCCAGCAGCTTATATCCCCACGAGCAGTACTTC,CASSLYPHEQYF
TRBJ1-2,TRBV18,-,-,TGTGCCAGCTCACCACCTGGGGGCGGCTATGGCTACACCTTC,CASSPPGGGYGYTF
TRBJ2-7,TRBV27,-,-,TGTGCCAGCAGTATGCGGGGCGCCTACGAGCAGTACTTC,CASSMRGAYEQYF
TRBJ2-7,TRBV19,-,TRBD1,TGTGCCAGTAGTACCCGAGGACAGGGTCGAGACGAGCAGTACTTC,CASSTRGQGRDEQYF
TRBJ2-7,TRBV9,-,-,TGTGCCAGCAGCGTAGAAGCCGGGACCCAGGGTTCCTACGAGCAGTACTTC,CASSVEAGTQGSYEQYF
TRBJ2-2,TRBV9,-,TRBD1,TGTGCCAGCAGCGTCGGGACAGGGGGGAACACCGGGGAGCTGTTTTTT,CASSVGTGGNTGELFF
TRBJ2-3,TRBV28,-,TRBD2,TGTGCCAGCAGTTCCCGGACTAGCGGGAGGGCCTTGGTTATAAGCACAGATACGCAGTATTTT,CASSSRTSGRALVISTDTQYF
TRBJ2-7,TRBV30,-,TRBD1,TGTGCCTGGGGGACCGGGGACAGCCACGAGCAGTACTTC,CAWGTGDSHEQYF
TRBJ1-5,TRBV27,-,-,TGTGCCAGCAGGCCCGTGACGGGCAATCAGCCCCAGCATTTT,CASRPVTGNQPQHF
TRBJ2-1,TRBV9,-,-,TGTGCCAGCAGCGTAGCTGATGAGCAGTTCTTC,CASSVADEQFF
TRBJ2-1,TRBV29-1,few,-,TGCAGCGTTGGAGGTTACAATGAGCAGTTCTTC,CSVGGYNEQFF
TRBJ2-7,TRBV10-2,-,-,TGCGCCAGTCAAGGCCGGGACATCCTACAGTACGAGCAGTACTTC,CASQGRDILQYEQYF
TRBJ1-2,TRBV29-1,-,TRBD1,TGCAGCGTTTATTCTTACAGGGGGCTTTCCTATGGCTACACCTTC,CSVYSYRGLSYGYTF
TRBJ2-1,TRBV9,-,TRBD2,TGTGCCAGCAGCTCGGGACTAGCGGGAGACAATGAGCAGTTCTTC,CASSSGLAGDNEQFF
TRBJ2-1,TRBV11-2,-,-,TGTGCCAGCAGCTTAATAGAGCTAGCGTTCAGCTCCTACAATGAGCAGTTCTTC,CASSLIELAFSSYNEQFF
TRBJ1-2,TRBV19,-,TRBD1,TGTGCCAGTAGTCCGGACAGGGGGTTCTTCTATGGCTACACCTTC,CASSPDRGFFYGYTF
TRBJ1-1,TRBV13,-,-,TGTGCCAGCAGCCCTCCCGGGTCCCACGACACTGAAGCTTTCTTT,CASSPPGSHDTEAFF
TRBJ1-2,TRBV5-4,-,-,TGTGCCAGCAGCTTGGATCCAGGGTTGGCTAACTATGGCTACACCTTC,CASSLDPGLANYGYTF
TRBJ2-5,TRBV7-6,-,-,TGTGCCAGCAGCAGACTCCCGTCTGAGACCCAGTACTTC,CASSRLPSETQYF
TRBJ2-1,TRBV27,-,TRBD1,TGTGCCAGCAGTTTACAATGGACAGGCGCTTACTACAATGAGCAGTTCTTC,CASSLQWTGAYYNEQFF
TRBJ1-1,TRBV9,-,-,TGTGCCAGCAGCGTAAGGCCAGGGGCAAGGAACACTGAAGCTTTCTTT,CASSVRPGARNTEAFF
TRBJ2-7,TRBV7-9,-,TRBD1,TGTGCCAGCAGCTCACGGACAGGGGAGGGCGAGCAGTACTTC,CASSSRTGEGEQYF
TRBJ1-1,TRBV6-1,-,-,TGTGCCAGCATCTATAGACAGGAGAACACTGAAGCTTTCTTT,CASIYRQENTEAFF
TRBJ1-1,TRBV10-3,-,TRBD1,TGTGCCACCCAAACTACCGACAGGGCCGACACTGAAGCTTTCTTT,CATQTTDRADTEAFF
TRBJ1-4,TRBV25-1,few,-,TGTGCCACCTCTCAAATCGAGGAAAAACTGTTTTTT,CATSQIEEKLFF
TRBJ1-2,TRBV7-2,-,-,TGTGCCAGCAGCCTCCGCATAAGGGATCTTCGGGGCTACACCTTC,CASSLRIRDLRGYTF
TRBJ2-2,TRBV7-9,-,TRBD2,TGTGCCAGCAGCCCAACTAGCGGGAGCGCCGGGGAGCTGTTTTTT,CASSPTSGSAGELFF
TRBJ1-2,TRBV19,-,-,TGTGCCAGTAGTACGACTTGGACCCCGCCGAACTATGGCTACACCTTC,CASSTTWTPPNYGYTF
TRBJ2-7,TRBV27,-,-,TGTGCCAGCAGTTTCATCGGGGAGCAGTACTTC,CASSFIGEQYF
TRBJ2-5,TRBV9,once,-,TGTGCCAGCAGCTCTAGGGCTGCGGAGCGGGAGACCCAGTACTTC,CASSSRAAERETQYF
TRBJ2-7,TRBV4-3,-,TRBD1,TGCGCCAGCAGCCCCGGGACAGGGGTTGGTTACGAGCAGTACTTC,CASSPGTGVGYEQYF
TRBJ1-2,TRBV27,-,-,TGTGCCAGCAGTTTAATGGCTGGGGGAGCGGGTGGCTACACCTTC,CASSLMAGGAGGYTF
TRBJ1-1,TRBV18,-,-,TGTGCCAGCTATCCAAAAACAGGGCCGAACACTGAAGCTTTCTTT,CASYPKTGPNTEAFF
TRBJ2-7,TRBV29-1,-,-,TGCAGCGTTGAAGATGGGCAGACCTACGAGCAGTACTTC,CSVEDGQTYEQYF
TRBJ2-2,TRBV28,once,-,TGTGCCAGCAGCCCCCGGGGAGGGGGCACCGGGGAGCTGTTTTTT,CASSPRGGGTGELFF
TRBJ2-3,TRBV7-9,-,-,TGTGCCAGCAGCTGGGAAGGAAATACGCAGTATTTT,CASSWEGNTQYF